Presented here are 28 T cell receptor beta chains from one specimen sequenced in a study of cytomegalovirus exposure and HLA in healthy donors (dated by TCRdb to 2016 to 2017). The library was produced with the immunoSEQ multiplex PCR assay. The multiplex PCR relied on a mix of 60 forward primers for TCR Vbeta segments and 13 reverse primers for TCR Jbeta segments. The table was pulled from immuneACCESS by TCRdb, which kept in-frame rearrangements only. Such tables lose some clones; where checked, under half of the loss comes from unresolved V genes, and the rest has no known cause. Counted in this sample were 120,000 to 150,000 clones; almost 85% of them appeared once. Of the sample, more than 2.5% falls within the top ten clones. What was sequenced was PBMCs. These receptors were taken from a young man in good health and CMV-seropositive.

The chain has TRBV6-1 and TRBJ1-5; D uncertain. This CDR3 is 15 amino acids long. Germline V lookup: CDR1 MNHNS, CDR2 SASEGT. Trimming cost V 0 bases and J 0 bases, with 6 bases left between them. CDR3: CASSEAPGSNQPQHF. CDR3 nucleotide sequence: TGTGCCAGCAGTGAAGCGCCGGGTAGCAATCAGCCCCAGCATTTT.

V is TRBV7-9 and J is TRBJ2-5, with 8 bases lining up with TRBD2. Germline trimming cut 4 bases from V and 4 bases from J; bases unmatched to any gene: 11. The germline gives CDR1 SEHNR, CDR2 FQNEAQ (reference sequence). The CDR3 has 16 residues. The CDR3 here is CASSSHEERERETQYF. For the CDR3, the DNA is TGTGCCAGCAGCTCCCACGAGGAGCGGGAGCGAGAGACCCAGTACTTC.

The gene calls are TRBV5-5 and TRBJ1-1, with 9 bases fitting TRBD1. J was trimmed by 7 bases and V by 3 bases; bases with no gene match: 10. Germline V CDR1 and CDR2: SGHKS, YYEKEE (reference sequence). The CDR3 contains 15 residues. The CDR3 spells CASSSLPGQGLEAFF. Here the CDR3 DNA reads TGTGCCAGCAGCTCCCTCCCGGGACAGGGACTTGAAGCTTTCTTT.

The chain couples TRBV27 to TRBJ2-7, with D tentatively TRBD1 (6 bases). The CDR3 is 13 residues long. The germline gives CDR1 MNHEY, CDR2 SMNVEV (reference sequence). V gave up 6 bases and J gave up 3 bases, with 12 bases separating them. CDR3 sequence (DNA): TGTGCCAGCAGACTTGGGGGCAGCTACGAGCAGTACTTC. It translates to CASRLGGSYEQYF.

The V gene is TRBV9, the J gene TRBJ1-2; the match to TRBD1 covers 7 bases. Germline V lookup: CDR1 SGDLS, CDR2 YYNGEE. The trim removed 2 bases at V and 8 bases at J, leaving 12 bases unmatched. The CDR3 is 15 residues long. The DNA for the CDR3 is TGTGCCAGCAGCGTCACAGGGGACATCATGATGGGCTACACCTTC. Translation: CASSVTGDIMMGYTF.

The chain links TRBV28 to TRBJ2-1; a possible D gene is TRBD2 (5 bases). Trimming cost V 6 bases and J 4 bases, with 10 bases left between them. From germline, CDR1 is MDHEN and CDR2 SYDVKM. There are 13 residues in the CDR3. CDR3 protein: CASRATTYNEQFF. CDR3 coding DNA: TGTGCCAGCAGGGCGACTACTTACAATGAGCAGTTCTTC.

The CDR3 DNA reads TGTGCCACCAGCTCCTGGGACAGGGGGGTGTACGAGCAGTACTTC. Translating gives CATSSWDRGVYEQYF. The chain is built from TRBV15 and TRBJ2-7; 11 bases are a match to TRBD1. The germline CDR1 and CDR2 sequences are LNHNV and YYDKDF (reference sequence). This CDR3 has 15 amino acids. The V and J ends lost 5 bases and 4 bases, in that order; junction bases with no gene match: 7.

CDR3 residues: CSVSHSVGQPQHF. The CDR3, as DNA: TGCAGCGTAAGCCACTCCGTCGGTCAGCCCCAGCATTTT. The chain combines TRBV29-1 with TRBJ1-5; D is unclear. Germline lookup yields CDR1 SQVTM and CDR2 ANQGSEA. V was pared by 6 bases and J by 6 bases, with 15 bases between. CDR3 size: 13 residues. The complete variable domain, with remaining parts taken from reference TRBV29-1 and TRBJ1-5, reads SAVISQKPSRDICQRGTSLTIQCQVDSQVTMMFWYRQQPGQSLTLIATANQGSEATYESGFVIDKFPISRPNLTFSTLTVSNMSPEDSSIYLCSVSHSVGQPQHFGDGTRLSIL.

The rearrangement joins TRBV5-4 to TRBJ2-7; 10 bases map to TRBD2. Germline CDR1 is SGHNT and CDR2 is YYREEE (reference sequence). Unmatched junction bases numbered 1, after V lost 0 bases and J lost 4 bases. The CDR3 sequence is 14 residues long. CDR3 sequence reads: CASSLASGSYEQYF. The CDR3 DNA reads TGTGCCAGCAGCTTGGCTAGCGGGAGTTACGAGCAGTACTTC. Based on the CDR3 plus reference TRBV5-4 and TRBJ2-7, the full variable domain is ETGVTQSPTHLIKTRGQQVTLRCSSQSGHNTVSWYQQALGQGPQFIFQYYREEENGRGNFPPRFSGLQFPNYSSELNVNALELDDSALYLCASSLASGSYEQYFGPGTRLTVT.

This chain uses TRBV4-1 with TRBJ2-5; TRBD1 is a possible D gene (6 bases). The V gene's germline CDR1 is MGHRA and CDR2 YSYEKL. CDR3 length equals 14 residues. V was cut by 2 bases and J by 2 bases, with 9 bases left in between. The CDR3 sequence is CASSQTGLQETQYF. For the CDR3, the DNA is TGCGCCAGCAGCCAAACAGGGTTACAAGAGACCCAGTACTTC.

The DNA of the CDR3 is TGCGCCAGCAGCTTGACGGCGGGAGGTCCATTTCAGGAGCAGTACTTC. Translated, it gives CASSLTAGGPFQEQYF. This chain links TRBV5-1 with TRBJ2-7; the match to TRBD2 covers 8 bases. The trim removed 1 base at V and 7 bases at J, leaving 13 bases unmatched. Germline assignment: CDR1 SGHRS and CDR2 YFSETQ. The CDR3 is made up of 16 amino acids.

The chain links TRBV6-5 to TRBJ1-2, with 8 positions matching TRBD1. V was pared by 7 bases and J by 5 bases, with 9 bases of the junction left unmatched. There are 14 residues in the CDR3. Per the germline V gene, CDR1 is MNHEY and CDR2 is SVGAGI. CDR3 protein: CASKPRTGIYGYTF. The DNA of the CDR3 is TGTGCCAGCAAGCCAAGGACAGGGATTTATGGCTACACCTTC.

This rearrangement joins TRBV5-1 to TRBJ1-2, with 9 positions matching TRBD1. CDR1 is SGHRS, CDR2 YFSETQ, per germline. There are 16 residues in the CDR3. The junction had 11 bases not matched to a gene; V was cut back by 4 bases and J by 4 bases. CDR3 residues: CASSNITGGTGYGYTF. The CDR3 DNA sequence: TGCGCCAGCAGCAATATCACAGGGGGCACGGGCTATGGCTACACCTTC.

There are a few counts of this clone. This chain connects TRBV29-1 to TRBJ2-3; 12 bases agree with TRBD2. The germline V gene encodes CDR1 SQVTM and CDR2 ANQGSEA. V was clipped by 7 bases and J by 4 bases; unmatched bases: 9. The CDR3 totals 15 residues. CDR3 loop: CSASRLAGVADTQYF. The CDR3 nucleotides are TGCAGCGCCTCCCGACTAGCGGGAGTGGCAGATACGCAGTATTTT.

The chain employs TRBV30 and TRBJ2-3; TRBD1 aligns across 7 bases. Germline V gene data show CDR1 as GTSNPN and CDR2 as SVGIG (reference sequence). V trimming: 5 bases; J trimming: 1 base; junction bases outside the gene matches: 0. The CDR3 extends over 12 amino acids. CDR3 amino acids: CAWGQGTDTQYF. Written as DNA, the CDR3 is TGTGCCTGGGGACAGGGCACAGATACGCAGTATTTT.

J is TRBJ2-5 and V is TRBV6-1; 9 bases agree with TRBD2. Near its end, the DNA agrees better with TRBJ2-7, so the J call may be wrong. The CDR3 extends over 15 amino acids. Looked up from germline, CDR1 is MNHNS and CDR2 is SASEGT. The CDR3 DNA reads as TGTGCCAGCAGTGATATTACTAGCGGGTCCTACGAGCAGTACTTC. Protein product: CASSDITSGSYEQYF.

The V gene is TRBV4-2, the J gene TRBJ1-6; D possibly corresponds to TRBD1 (5 bases). V was cut by 1 base and J by 7 bases, with 11 bases left in between. CDR1 and CDR2 (germline): LGHNA, YNFKEQ. The CDR3 totals 15 residues. CDR3 bases: TGTGCCAGCAGCCAAGGACAGAGTTTAAATTCACCCCTCCACTTT. This encodes CASSQGQSLNSPLHF.

This chain joins TRBV19 and TRBJ2-7, with D unclear. In germline, CDR1 is LNHDA, CDR2 SQIVND (reference sequence). Trimming took 3 bases from V and 5 from J, leaving 5 bases between them. The CDR3 is 11 amino acids. The CDR3 here is CASSIRDEQYF. CDR3 bases: TGTGCCAGTAGTATCCGAGACGAGCAGTACTTC.

The rearrangement uses TRBV28 and TRBJ2-1; 8 bases are a match to TRBD1. V shed 3 bases and J 6 bases; nucleotides not matched to a gene: 10. The CDR3 runs to 16 residues. Germline assignment: CDR1 MDHEN and CDR2 SYDVKM. The chain's CDR3 is CASSLGTGRPSNEQFF. The CDR3 DNA is TGTGCCAGCAGTTTGGGGACAGGTCGGCCTAGCAATGAGCAGTTCTTC.

This clone was seen once. The same CDR3 can be traced to other DNA sequences in this sample. V and J are TRBV27 and TRBJ2-7; D is unresolved. V gave up 4 bases and J gave up 2 bases, with 3 bases separating them. Looked up from germline, CDR1 is MNHEY and CDR2 is SMNVEV (reference sequence). CDR3 length equals 11 residues. CDR3 DNA sequence: TGTGCCAGCAGTTCGGCCTACGAGCAGTACTTC. This translates into CASSSAYEQYF.

For the CDR3, the DNA is TGTGCCAGCATCTTCAGGGGGGACAGGGGTACAGATACGCAGTATTTT. It translates to CASIFRGDRGTDTQYF. The genes are TRBV28 and TRBJ2-3, with TRBD1 identical over 10 bases. The germline CDR1 and CDR2 sequences are MDHEN and SYDVKM. Trimming at V came to 7 bases and at J to 3 bases, leaving 10 bases not matched to a gene. This CDR3 has 16 amino acids.

The chain couples TRBV2 to TRBJ2-1; 13 bases agree with TRBD2. The CDR3 is made up of 19 amino acids. Trimming removed 4 bases from V and 0 bases from J; junction bases left unmatched: 9. From germline, CDR1 is SNHLY and CDR2 FYNNEI. Here the CDR3 reads CASSGGVLAGGSSYNEQFF. The DNA of the CDR3 is TGTGCCAGCAGTGGGGGGGTACTAGCGGGAGGGAGCTCCTACAATGAGCAGTTCTTC.

The rearrangement joins TRBV19 to TRBJ2-5; TRBD2 agrees at 11 bases. The CDR3 loop spans 16 amino acids. From germline, CDR1 is LNHDA and CDR2 SQIVND (reference sequence). Unmatched junction bases numbered 7, after V lost 3 bases and J lost 4 bases. For the CDR3, the DNA is TGTGCCAGTAGTATCGGCCTAGCGGGAGGAAGAGAGACCCAGTACTTC. It translates to CASSIGLAGGRETQYF.

Worth noting for this clone: Sequence at one end of the junction differs from germline and may be a read error. The gene calls are TRBV7-7 and TRBJ2-5, with 8 bases identical to TRBD1. The CDR3 totals 16 residues. Germline-derived CDR1 and CDR2 are SSHAT and FNYEAQ (reference sequence). The DNA of the CDR3 is TGTGCTAGCAGCTTAGCCTCCGGGACAACAGGGGGGACCCAGTACTTC. It yields the protein CASSLASGTTGGTQYF.

The rearrangement links TRBV5-1 to TRBJ2-5; the match to TRBD1 covers 7 bases. Unmatched junction bases numbered 3, after V lost 3 bases and J lost 1 base. The CDR3 runs to 14 residues. Germline-derived CDR1 and CDR2 are SGHRS and YFSETQ. CDR3 sequence (DNA): TGCGCCAGCAGCTGGACAGGTATCCAAGAGACCCAGTACTTC. Protein sequence: CASSWTGIQETQYF.

DNA of the CDR3: TGCGCCAGCAGCGTGGGACAGAATAGCAATCAGCCCCAGCATTTT. It encodes CASSVGQNSNQPQHF. This chain links TRBV5-1 with TRBJ1-5; 7 positions agree with TRBD1. This CDR3 is built from 15 residues. Germline V lookup: CDR1 SGHRS, CDR2 YFSETQ. V gave up 4 bases and J gave up 0 bases; unmatched junction bases: 4.

This chain links TRBV5-1 with TRBJ2-3; 7 bases fit TRBD1. The CDR3 totals 16 residues. After removal of 1 base from V and 3 bases from J, the junction contained 8 bases not matched to a gene. CDR1 is SGHRS and CDR2 is YFSETQ in the germline V gene. CDR3 protein: CASSLLRGLGTDTQYF. In DNA form, the CDR3 reads TGCGCCAGCAGCTTGTTGAGGGGGCTGGGGACAGATACGCAGTATTTT.

The V call is TRBV28, the J call TRBJ2-5; 9 nucleotides align to TRBD1. CDR1 and CDR2 from the germline V gene are MDHEN and SYDVKM. V lost 6 bases to trimming and J lost 5 bases; unmatched junction nucleotides: 4. The CDR3 consists of 13 residues. As DNA, the CDR3 is TGTGCCAGCAGGATGACAGGGGGGGAGACCCAGTACTTC. This translates into CASRMTGGETQYF.